This T cell receptor beta chain was identified during a study of early T cells in non-severe SARS-CoV-2 infection (dated by TCRdb to about 2021). With regard to the full study: Because TCR sequencing relied on bulk RNA taken from unsorted whole blood, pairing of alpha and beta chains was not possible. Study-wide conclusions, independent of this receptor: Matching against VDJdb was skewed toward anti-spike CD8 responses, likely underestimated virus-specific expansions, and missed private and CD4 specificities.

The study was a case-control design nested within a healthcare worker cohort in London, UK, with weekly nasopharyngeal swab PCR tests and blood sampling. Between 23 and 31 March 2020, the week of the UK lockdown, healthcare workers were enrolled and then followed up weekly for as long as 16 weeks. In its sample, this clonotype was seen many times. Its antigen has not been determined. No per-base quality is available; no much larger clone lies one base away. Deletion took 5 bases off V and 2 bases off J, with a span of 9 bases between the germline ends. CDR1 SQVTM and CDR2 ANQGSEA are derived from the germline V gene. The CDR3 starts with the cysteine, ends with the phenylalanine, and has 12 residues. This entry keeps only the CDR3 DNA: 36 bases, framed from base 1. Library creation used 5' RACE. TCRdb lists the instrument as NextSeq 500. The TCR library protocol attached unique molecular identifiers to individual cDNA molecules to correct for sequencing error and PCR bias. Sequencing covered both TCR alpha and beta chains, and within each sample the abundances of alpha and beta sequences were tightly co-correlated. For the original study's pipeline: Decombinator V4 was used to annotate the V gene, J gene and CDR3 of the TCR sequences. Expanded TCRs were defined as changing significantly between any two time points under a Poisson model with p below 0.0001. Abundances of TCRs were expressed as counts per million after normalisation to the total number of TCRs sequenced in each sample. MAIT TCRs were defined by TRAV1-2 paired with TRAJ12, TRAJ20 or TRAJ33, and iNKT TCRs by TRAV10 paired with TRAJ18. A search of VDJdb, accessed on 1 November 2021, was run for TCRs annotated to CMV, EBV and SARS-CoV-2, with TCRs annotated for multiple antigens excluded. TCRdb took the public reads, trimmed them with fastp at Q25, ran MiXCR for clone calling and kept in-frame beta chains. Merged by CDR3 protein, the rows form single entries marked with the most common genes and DNA. The V and J calls and clone size come from TCRdb's table, not from the authors' own analysis. This sample comprises approximately 62,000 distinct CDR3 sequences, 12% of them detected only once. The ten largest make up under 4.5% of the sample.

The origin of this receptor is an adult who was a healthcare worker with PCR-confirmed SARS-CoV-2 infection or an uninfected control (not recorded which). The receptor chain draws on TRBV29-1 and TRBJ1-1, with no confident D gene call. The specimen sequenced was whole blood. The DNA is as follows: TGCAGCGTTCTCAGAGGAAACACTGAAGCTTTCTTT. It translates as CSVLRGNTEAFF.